Below are 5 T cell receptor beta chains sequenced from a single sample in a study of T-cell reconstitution after alpha-beta-depleted transplantation in children. Preparation of the TCRbeta library used unique molecular identifiers. From the PCR reads, TCRdb called clonotypes with MiXCR, one entry per CDR3 protein. The sample lists around 300,000 distinct CDR3 sequences; under 14% were seen once. The sample in question was peripheral blood, obtained 180 days after TCRalphabeta/CD19-depleted stem cell transplant. The receptors come from a male patient aged 2-15 years who had a stem cell transplant for chronic granulomatous disease, so the T cells may come from the graft donor.

This clonotype has a count of ten or more. The V gene is TRBV21-1, the J gene TRBJ2-5; the table calls TRBD1, which could not be checked here. TRBV21-1 is tagged as a pseudogene. The CDR3 extends over 14 amino acids. The CDR3 sequence is CASSVRDRGKTQYF. DNA for the CDR3: TGTGCCAGCAGCGTCCGGGACAGGGGGAAGACCCAGTACTTC.

This clonotype came up many times. V is TRBV5-1 and J is TRBJ2-7, with 9 positions matching TRBD1. Per germline, CDR1 SGHRS and CDR2 YFSETQ. There are 15 residues in the CDR3. V trimming: 0 bases; J trimming: 5 bases; junction bases outside the gene matches: 6. The CDR3 nucleotides are TGCGCCAGCAGCTTGGTTGGGACAGGGATTAACGAGCAGTACTTC. The encoded protein is CASSLVGTGINEQYF. Supplemented by reference TRBV5-1 and TRBJ2-7, the full variable domain reads KAGVTQTPRYLIKTRGQQVTLSCSPISGHRSVSWYQQTPGQGLQFLFEYFSETQRNKGNFPGRFSGRQFSNSRSEMNVSTLELGDSALYLCASSLVGTGINEQYFGPGTRLTVT.

This clonotype was counted a few times. This chain joins TRBV12-3 or TRBV12-4 and TRBJ2-5, with D tentatively TRBD1 or TRBD2 (6 bases each). Trimming stripped 3 bases from V and 5 bases from J, with 13 bases between. This CDR3 spans 14 amino acids. For the CDR3, the DNA is TGTGCCAGCAGTTTTCTAGGGGGGATGGAGACCCAGTACTTC. This sequence encodes CASSFLGGMETQYF.

Ten or more counts support this clonotype. The chain has TRBV10-3 and TRBJ1-5; 7 nucleotides agree with TRBD1. The J segment lost 0 bases and the V segment lost 7 bases, leaving 12 bases of the junction unmatched. This CDR3 comprises 17 residues. Germline CDR1 reads ENHRY; CDR2 reads SYGVKD. This CDR3 reads CAITPGTVFYSNQPQHF. The CDR3 nucleotides are TGTGCCATCACCCCCGGGACAGTTTTTTATAGCAATCAGCCCCAGCATTTT.

This clonotype has a count of ten or more. The CDR3 DNA follows: TGCAGTGCTAGATTAATTGCCGAGCAGTACTTC. It codes for CSARLIAEQYF. The chain couples TRBV20-1 to TRBJ2-7; D gene unclear. Germline loops: CDR1 DFQATT, CDR2 SNEGSKA (reference sequence). CDR3 length equals 11 residues. Trimming removed 2 bases at V and 6 bases at J, with 8 bases between.